This T cell receptor beta chain was recovered during a study of early T cells in non-severe SARS-CoV-2 infection. In the study overall: Chains stayed unpaired after sequencing of bulk RNA from unsorted whole blood. General study results and limits: Private and CD4 specificities were missed by VDJdb matching, which favored anti-spike CD8 responses.

This clonotype appeared many times. Its antigen is currently unknown. Unique molecular identifiers were affixed to single, distinct cDNA molecules. TCRdb itself ran the 5' RACE reads through MiXCR, one entry per CDR3 protein. The sample lists around 40,000 distinct CDR3 sequences, 6% to 7.5% seen once, with about 25% in the top ten. The CDR3 contains 15 residues. Germline-derived CDR1 and CDR2 are DFQATT and SNEGSKA (reference sequence). V was pared by 1 base and J by 7 bases, with 20 bases between. This clonotype was sampled from an adult who was a healthcare worker with PCR-confirmed SARS-CoV-2 infection or an uninfected control (not recorded which). V usage is TRBV20-1 and J usage is TRBJ2-7, with D unclear. The material was whole blood, obtained at baseline. As DNA, the CDR3 is TGCAGTGCTAGAGTGGGGTCAAGCGCCTCACGGGAGCAGTACTTC. This encodes CSARVGSSASREQYF.